The 25 T cell receptor beta chains presented below share a single source sample, sequenced in a study of cytomegalovirus exposure and HLA in healthy donors. Vbeta (60) and Jbeta (13) primers were used in the PCR. Generated by immunoSEQ multiplex PCR, the TCRdb table keeps only in-frame clones and is missing some. The profile covers about 170,000 clones, with 70% to 80% appearing a single time and 1.2% to 1.5% taken by the ten largest. The sample comprised PBMCs. These receptors all stem from a woman younger than 45 in good health and CMV-seropositive.

The V and J genes are TRBV28 and TRBJ1-5; D not certain. The V end lost 5 bases, the J end lost 9 bases, and 11 bases lay between the germline ends. CDR1 and CDR2 from the germline V gene are MDHEN and SYDVKM. CDR3 length: 12 amino acids. CDR3 bases: TGTGCCAGCAGTATAACTATGGCGCCCCAGCATTTT. It specifies CASSITMAPQHF.

The rearrangement links TRBV5-1 to TRBJ2-1, with 8 bases aligning to TRBD2. V was pared by 1 base and J by 0 bases, with 6 bases of the junction left unmatched. The CDR3 consists of 17 residues. CDR1 and CDR2 (germline): SGHRS, YFSETQ. The CDR3 region is CASSLPASGLSYNEQFF. CDR3 bases: TGCGCCAGCAGCTTGCCCGCTAGCGGGCTCTCCTACAATGAGCAGTTCTTC.

This clone was detected once. The chain combines TRBV15 with TRBJ2-1; 7 positions agree with TRBD2. The germline V gene encodes CDR1 LNHNV and CDR2 YYDKDF (reference sequence). The CDR3 is 15 amino acids. The ends lost 3 bases at V and 4 bases at J; junction bases unmatched: 6. The CDR3 protein is CATSSDGRGYNEQFF. CDR3 coding DNA: TGTGCCACCAGCAGTGATGGGCGGGGGTACAATGAGCAGTTCTTC.

A word on this clone: Other DNA sequences from this sample encode an identical CDR3 as well. This chain joins TRBV6-6 and TRBJ1-1; TRBD1 matches 7 bases. The CDR3 loop spans 15 amino acids. Germline trimming cut 5 bases from V and 5 bases from J; bases unmatched to any gene: 11. Germline V lookup: CDR1 MNHNY, CDR2 SVGAGI (reference sequence). CDR3 coding DNA: TGTGCCAGCAGTCCGCCCGACAGGGCAGTGACTGAAGCTTTCTTT. This gives the protein CASSPPDRAVTEAFF.

This chain uses TRBV5-5 with TRBJ2-1; 7 bases map to TRBD2. Trimming at V came to 0 bases and at J to 5 bases, leaving 8 bases not matched to a gene. This CDR3 comprises 16 residues. Germline lookup yields CDR1 SGHKS and CDR2 YYEKEE (reference sequence). This CDR3 is CASSLERGGLHNEQFF. As DNA, the CDR3 is TGTGCCAGCAGCTTGGAGCGGGGAGGGCTGCACAATGAGCAGTTCTTC.

The V call is TRBV18, the J call TRBJ2-7, with D possibly matching TRBD2 (7 bases). The CDR3 runs 14 residues. V was shortened by 5 bases and J by 3 bases, with 14 bases between the two germline ends. Germline assignment: CDR1 KGHSH and CDR2 LQKENI. The CDR3 sequence: CASSEGGAYYEQYF. The CDR3 DNA follows: TGTGCCAGCTCAGAGGGGGGGGCCTACTACGAGCAGTACTTC.

This chain joins TRBV6-5 and TRBJ2-1; 8 bases match TRBD2. Germline CDR1 is MNHEY and CDR2 is SVGAGI. This CDR3 is built from 13 residues. V lost 6 bases to trimming and J lost 8 bases; unmatched junction nucleotides: 6. The CDR3 DNA reads TGTGCCAGCAGACGGGAGGGGACTGATGAGCAGTTCTTC. Protein: CASRREGTDEQFF.

The genes are TRBV6-4 and TRBJ2-3, with a tentative D call TRBD1 (5 bases). Germline loops: CDR1 MRHNA, CDR2 SNTAGT. V lost 0 bases to trimming and J lost 3 bases, with 13 bases between them. CDR3 length equals 16 residues. CDR3 in amino acids: CASSDSVQVETDTQYF. The CDR3 DNA reads TGTGCCAGCAGTGACTCGGTACAGGTGGAGACAGATACGCAGTATTTT.

The V gene is TRBV7-8, the J gene TRBJ2-7; TRBD2 aligns across 11 bases. The CDR3 consists of 15 residues. V shed 4 bases and J 1 base; nucleotides not matched to a gene: 3. The germline gives CDR1 SGHVS, CDR2 FQNEAQ. The CDR3 region is CASSSTSGSSYEQYF. In DNA form, the CDR3 reads TGTGCCAGCAGCTCCACTAGCGGGAGTTCCTACGAGCAGTACTTC. Using reference TRBV7-8 and TRBJ2-7 for the parts outside the CDR3, the full variable domain is GAGVSQSPRYKVAKRGQDVALRCDPISGHVSLFWYQQALGQGPEFLTYFQNEAQLDKSGLPSDRFFAERPEGSVSTLKIQRTQQEDSAVYLCASSSTSGSSYEQYFGPGTRLTVT.

The CDR3, as DNA: TGTGCCAGCAGTTACCTCCAGCGGGGAGGGGATGAGCAGTTCTTC. It translates to CASSYLQRGGDEQFF. The V and J genes are TRBV6-6 and TRBJ2-1, with TRBD2 matching 7 bases. Per germline, CDR1 MNHNY and CDR2 SVGAGI (reference sequence). This CDR3 contains 15 residues. The V segment lost 2 bases and the J segment 8 bases; nucleotides outside the gene matches: 9.

J is TRBJ2-7 and V is TRBV27; weak D call: TRBD2 (6 bases). V was cut by 8 bases and J by 2 bases, with 13 bases left in between. Germline CDR1 reads MNHEY; CDR2 reads SMNVEV (reference sequence). The CDR3 is 13 amino acids. The CDR3 region is CASGAGRTYEQYF. The CDR3 DNA follows: TGTGCCAGCGGGGCAGGGAGGACCTACGAGCAGTACTTC.

V gene TRBV11-3 combines with J gene TRBJ2-7; D is undetermined. Germline CDR1 reads SGHNT; CDR2 reads YENEEA. This CDR3 is built from 15 residues. Trimming removed 1 base at V and 1 base at J, with 11 bases between. The CDR3 DNA reads TGTGCCAGCAGCTTAGCAATAGACGGGTCCTACGAGCAGTACTTC. Translated: CASSLAIDGSYEQYF.

This chain connects TRBV11-3 to TRBJ2-7; 8 bases agree with TRBD2. CDR1 and CDR2 from the germline V gene are SGHNT and YENEEA. Unmatched junction bases numbered 11, after V lost 8 bases and J lost 5 bases. The CDR3 consists of 14 residues. The chain's CDR3 is CASGGAGVFHEQYF. The CDR3 DNA sequence: TGTGCCAGCGGTGGAGCGGGAGTATTCCACGAGCAGTACTTC. The full variable domain, with the rest looked up from reference TRBV11-3 and TRBJ2-7, is EAGVVQSPRYKIIEKKQPVAFWCNPISGHNTLYWYLQNLGQGPELLIRYENEEAVDDSQLPKDRFSAERLKGVDSTLKIQPAELGDSAVYLCASGGAGVFHEQYFGPGTRLTVT.

This chain joins TRBV6-5 and TRBJ2-2; D call uncertain. Per germline, CDR1 MNHEY and CDR2 SVGAGI. The CDR3 is made up of 13 amino acids. Between the trimmed V and J ends, which lost 2 bases and 6 bases, there was a span of 7 bases. CDR3 residues: CASSYLESGELFF. In DNA, the CDR3 is TGTGCCAGCAGTTACCTAGAATCCGGGGAGCTGTTTTTT.

Only a few counts were recorded for this clone. V is TRBV27 and J is TRBJ1-3, with D uncertain. V lost 5 bases and J lost 1, with 9 bases in between. Looked up from germline, CDR1 is MNHEY and CDR2 is SMNVEV (reference sequence). The CDR3 runs 14 residues. CDR3 region: CASSPFGSGNTIYF. As DNA, the CDR3 is TGTGCCAGCAGTCCCTTCGGGTCTGGAAACACCATATATTTT.

V and J are TRBV5-1 and TRBJ2-7; D perhaps matches TRBD1 (6 bases). Germline assignment: CDR1 SGHRS and CDR2 YFSETQ. The length of the CDR3 is 15 residues. V dropped 4 bases and J dropped 3 bases, with 17 bases sitting between them. The chain's CDR3 is CASSLTRQASYEQYF. In DNA form, the CDR3 reads TGCGCCAGCAGCCTAACTAGACAGGCCAGCTACGAGCAGTACTTC.

The V gene is TRBV28, the J gene TRBJ2-3; no reliable D call. CDR3 length equals 13 residues. Trimming left V 5 bases short and J 0 bases short, with 6 bases between. Germline V gene sequence: CDR1 MDHEN, CDR2 SYDVKM. In DNA form, the CDR3 reads TGTGCCAGCAGTAAATCTAGCACAGATACGCAGTATTTT. Translating it yields CASSKSSTDTQYF.

This chain connects TRBV15 to TRBJ2-7; a possible D gene is TRBD2 (5 bases). V dropped 0 bases and J dropped 1 base, with 16 bases sitting between them. The CDR3 consists of 17 residues. The germline gives CDR1 LNHNV, CDR2 YYDKDF (reference sequence). CDR3 DNA: TGTGCCACCAGCAGAGAAGGTTTTTCGGGGAATTCCTACGAGCAGTACTTC. Its translation is CATSREGFSGNSYEQYF.

J is TRBJ1-5 and V is TRBV6-4, with D uncertain. This CDR3 is 20 amino acids long. Per the germline V gene, CDR1 is MRHNA and CDR2 is SNTAGT. Between the trimmed V and J ends, which lost 3 bases and 2 bases, there was a span of 26 bases. CDR3 sequence (DNA): TGTGCCAGCAGTGATCTACCTACTTTGGGTGTTTGCGGCTGCAATCAGCCCCAGCATTTT. This encodes CASSDLPTLGVCGCNQPQHF.

The chain combines TRBV18 with TRBJ1-5; no reliable D call. V dropped 2 bases and J dropped 0 bases, with 17 bases sitting between them. This CDR3 is built from 18 residues. The germline V gene has CDR1 KGHSH and CDR2 LQKENI. CDR3 protein: CASSPVAQSLDSNQPQHF. CDR3 nucleotides: TGTGCCAGCTCACCAGTCGCCCAGAGCCTAGATAGCAATCAGCCCCAGCATTTT.

The chain joins TRBV2 to TRBJ2-3; a possible D gene is TRBD2 (7 bases). CDR1 is SNHLY, CDR2 FYNNEI, per germline. This CDR3 is 14 amino acids long. The ends were cut back, 7 bases at V and 4 bases at J, with 15 bases in the middle. The CDR3 protein is CASTGAGAADTQYF. CDR3 bases: TGTGCCAGCACTGGGGCGGGGGCGGCAGATACGCAGTATTTT.

This rearrangement joins TRBV30 to TRBJ2-2; 9 bases fit TRBD2. The germline V gene has CDR1 GTSNPN and CDR2 SVGIG (reference sequence). The ends lost 3 bases at V and 2 bases at J; junction bases unmatched: 4. This CDR3 region has 15 residues. The CDR3 region has the DNA TGTGCCTGGAGGCCTAGCGGGACAAACACCGGGGAGCTGTTTTTT. It specifies CAWRPSGTNTGELFF.

CDR3 loop: CSAAGSYEQYF. The CDR3 coding sequence is TGCAGTGCTGCGGGGTCTTACGAGCAGTACTTC. V and J are TRBV20-1 and TRBJ2-7, with D maybe TRBD2 (6 bases). The V gene's germline CDR1 is DFQATT and CDR2 SNEGSKA (reference sequence). V shed 5 bases and J shed 4 bases, with 9 bases lying between them. The CDR3 is 11 residues long.

The chain is built from TRBV5-4 and TRBJ2-1; TRBD1 agrees at 11 bases. V lost 1 base to trimming and J lost 6 bases; unmatched junction nucleotides: 6. This CDR3 spans 16 amino acids. Germline CDR1 reads SGHNT; CDR2 reads YYREEE (reference sequence). CDR3 protein: CASSLRDRGVGNEQFF. CDR3 DNA: TGTGCCAGCAGCTTGCGGGACAGGGGGGTTGGCAATGAGCAGTTCTTC.

V usage is TRBV5-1 and J usage is TRBJ1-2; D remains ambiguous. The V end was cut by 4 bases, the J end by 1 base, with 17 bases between. The germline gives CDR1 SGHRS, CDR2 YFSETQ. CDR3 length: 16 residues. As DNA, the CDR3 is TGCGCCAGCAGCCCGGGAAGCGGAGGGATTAACTATGGCTACACCTTC. Translating it yields CASSPGSGGINYGYTF.